The subject of this entry is one TCR beta chain. Its cognate antigen is unknown. Trimming cost V 6 bases and J 3 bases, with 14 bases left between them. This CDR3 has 14 amino acids. CDR1 MNHEY and CDR2 SVGAGI come from the germline V gene. This sample was included in a study of long-term antiretroviral therapy in people with HIV. Study-wide results and caveats: Once patients were on ART, diversity went higher but still fell short of transplant donor controls.

This was the immunoSEQ v3.0 assay at survey level. Some clones are missing from TCRdb's copy, which holds only in-frame ones; the method was immunoSEQ multiplex PCR. Among around 21,000 clones listed, 80% to 90% were seen once. This chain joins TRBV6-5 and TRBJ1-2, with no clear D. Specimen: unsorted PBMCs, collected 0.2 years before starting antiretroviral therapy. The TCR was taken from a man younger than 35 with HIV. The CDR3 bases are TGTGCCAGCAGCTTCTTAGGACGGCACTATGGCTACACCTTC. It is translated as CASSFLGRHYGYTF.